This TCR beta chain came from a study of shared clonotypes between healthy human individuals. Germline V gene data show CDR1 as MDHEN and CDR2 as SYDVKM. V dropped 6 bases and J dropped 4; count of bases not matched to a gene: 6. This CDR3 is built from 13 residues. General study findings and limits: Collection of samples was limited to blood; tissue repertoires likely differ. How much donors shared clonotypes was expected to be affected by sequencing depth.

Generated by immunoSEQ multiplex PCR, the TCRdb table keeps only in-frame clones and is missing some. Of some 510,000 clones in the sample, around 74% were seen once. In the case of this clone: Its antigen remains unidentified.

The donors were adults (healthy and HIV-negative) with no recent acute infections or vaccinations. Without sorting, samples used about 90 million PBMCs for genomic DNA. The sequence was collected from a woman between 35 and 50 years old in good health. Some clones in this sample may be carry-over from other donors' samples. The rearrangement links TRBV28 to TRBJ2-7; TRBD1 aligns across 7 bases. Source material: PBMCs. CDR3 region: CASRPLQGYEQYF. CDR3 coding DNA: TGTGCCAGCAGACCCCTACAGGGGTACGAGCAGTACTTC.